This TCR beta chain was identified in a study of shared clonotypes between healthy human individuals. Study-level background: CD8 memory received one plate per donor, CD8 naive two, CD4 memory three and CD4 naive three. Notes on the study in general: The generation probabilities recorded for non-shared clonotypes fell below those of clonotypes shared by all four donors.

CD45RO-negative CD8 cells positively selected for CCR7 made up the naive population, which excluded terminally differentiated effector memory CD45RA+ cells. The study drew its donors from healthy HIV-negative adults without recent acute infections or vaccinations. Sorted-subset replicate PCRs used approximately 200 ng of genomic DNA. This amount corresponded to 30,000 to 35,000 T cell genomes. The assay was immunoSEQ multiplex PCR, and TCRdb's table has in-frame clones only and misses some. The sample holds more than 600,000 clones, just over 90% seen once. In the case of this clone: Its cognate antigen is unknown.

The CDR3 is 14 amino acids. Germline V gene lookup returns CDR1 SEHNR and CDR2 FQNEAQ (reference sequence). V lost 5 bases and J 1 base, leaving 9 bases between the germline ends. The sequenced sample consisted of naive CD8+ T cells sorted from blood. V and J are TRBV7-9 and TRBJ1-5; D ambiguous. This TCR was recovered from a man aged 25-45 years in good health. DNA for the CDR3: TGTGCCAGCAGCAACATTTTGAGCAATCAGCCCCAGCATTTT. Amino acid sequence: CASSNILSNQPQHF.